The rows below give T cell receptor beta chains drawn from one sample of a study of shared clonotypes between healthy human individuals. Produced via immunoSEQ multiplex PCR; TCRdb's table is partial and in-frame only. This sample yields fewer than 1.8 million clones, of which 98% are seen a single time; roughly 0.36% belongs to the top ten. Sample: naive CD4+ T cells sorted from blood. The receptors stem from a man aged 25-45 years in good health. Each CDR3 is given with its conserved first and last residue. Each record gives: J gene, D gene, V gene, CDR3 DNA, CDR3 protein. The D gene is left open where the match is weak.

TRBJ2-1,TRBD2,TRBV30,TGTGCCTGGAGTGTACCAGCGGGAGGGCCCAATGAGCAGTTCTTC,CAWSVPAGGPNEQFF
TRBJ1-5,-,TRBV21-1,TGTGCCAGCAGCAAAGTCCTAAATCAGCCCCAGCATTTT,CASSKVLNQPQHF
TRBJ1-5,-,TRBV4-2,TGTGCCAGCGGTCCCTCGGGGGCGAGCAATCAGCCCCAGCATTTT,CASGPSGASNQPQHF
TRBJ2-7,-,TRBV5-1,TGCGCCAGCAGCTTGGCTCCTGGGATCCAACTCTACGAGCAGTACTTC,CASSLAPGIQLYEQYF
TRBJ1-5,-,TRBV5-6,TGTGCCAGCAGCTTGTCCGTCGGAGTGGGCAATCAGCCCCAGCATTTT,CASSLSVGVGNQPQHF
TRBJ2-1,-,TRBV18,TGTGCCAGCTCACCAAGCCCGACGGATCATGAGCAGTTCTTC,CASSPSPTDHEQFF
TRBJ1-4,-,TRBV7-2,TGTGCCAGCAGCTTAGGCCCGTCCGGAGATGAAAAACTGTTTTTT,CASSLGPSGDEKLFF
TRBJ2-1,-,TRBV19,TGTGCCAGTAGCCCCCGGGGGAACCCCAGCCACAATGAGCAGTTCTTC,CASSPRGNPSHNEQFF
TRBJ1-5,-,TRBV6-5,TGTGCCAGCAGGCCTACAGGGCTTAGCAATCAGCCCCAGCATTTT,CASRPTGLSNQPQHF
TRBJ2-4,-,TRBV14,TGTGCCAGCAGCCAAGGGAGTACGCTAGCCAAAAACATTCAGTACTTC,CASSQGSTLAKNIQYF
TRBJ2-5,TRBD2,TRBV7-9,TGTGCCAGCAGCTTCGGGAGGGAGACCCAGTACTTC,CASSFGRETQYF
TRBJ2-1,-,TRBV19,TGTGCCAGTAGTAGAGCTAGCGCCTCCTACAATGAGCAGTTCTTC,CASSRASASYNEQFF
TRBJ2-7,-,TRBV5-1,TGCGCCGGCAGCTTGGCCGCGACAGCCTACGAGCAGTACTTC,CAGSLAATAYEQYF
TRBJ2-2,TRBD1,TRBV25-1,TGTGCCAGCAGGGTGACAGGGCTGGCCGGGGAGCTGTTTTTT,CASRVTGLAGELFF
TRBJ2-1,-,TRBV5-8,TGTGCCAGCAGCTTGGCCGAGGGCTCCTACAATGAGCAGTTCTTC,CASSLAEGSYNEQFF
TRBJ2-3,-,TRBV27,TGTGCCAGCTGTCTAAAGGGTTTGCTATTAGATACGCAGTATTTT,CASCLKGLLLDTQYF
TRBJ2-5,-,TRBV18,TGTGCCAGCTCACCGTTAGAGACCCAGTACTTC,CASSPLETQYF
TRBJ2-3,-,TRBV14,TGTGCCAGCAGCCAAGATATCACAGGTCGGAAAGATACGCAGTATTTT,CASSQDITGRKDTQYF
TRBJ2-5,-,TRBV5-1,TGCGCCAGCAATTTGGGGTCAGGGGATTTCCAAGAGACCCAGTACTTC,CASNLGSGDFQETQYF
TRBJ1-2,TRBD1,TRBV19,TGTGCCAGTAGTACGACAGGGCAATGGCTCTATGGCTACACCTTC,CASSTTGQWLYGYTF
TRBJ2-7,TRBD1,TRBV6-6,TGTGCCAGCAGCCTGGACAGGGAGCAGTACTTC,CASSLDREQYF
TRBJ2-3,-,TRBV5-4,TGTGCCAGCAGCCCCGGTCGGGGTAGCGGAAACACAGATACGCAGTATTTT,CASSPGRGSGNTDTQYF
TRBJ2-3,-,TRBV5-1,TGCGCCAGCAGCTTGGGACGTTACGATACGCAGTATTTT,CASSLGRYDTQYF